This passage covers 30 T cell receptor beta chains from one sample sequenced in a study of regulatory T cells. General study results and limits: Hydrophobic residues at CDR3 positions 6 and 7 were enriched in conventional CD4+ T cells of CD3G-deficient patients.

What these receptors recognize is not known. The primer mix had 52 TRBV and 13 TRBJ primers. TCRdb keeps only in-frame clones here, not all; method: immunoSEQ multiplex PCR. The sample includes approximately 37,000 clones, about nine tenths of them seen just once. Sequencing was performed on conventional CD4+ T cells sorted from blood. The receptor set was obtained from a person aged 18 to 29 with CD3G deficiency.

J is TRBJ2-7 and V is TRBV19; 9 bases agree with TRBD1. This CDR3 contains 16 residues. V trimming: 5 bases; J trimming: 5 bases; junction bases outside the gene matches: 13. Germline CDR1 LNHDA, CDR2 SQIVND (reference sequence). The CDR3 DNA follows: TGTGCCAGTAGTGCCTCCCCGGGACAGGGAACAAACGAGCAGTACTTC. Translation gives CASSASPGQGTNEQYF.

The DNA for the CDR3 is TGCGCCAGCAGCCGGAGGCCCGGAAACACCATATATTTT. Protein product: CASSRRPGNTIYF. The chain has TRBV5-1 and TRBJ1-3; D is unresolved. The CDR3 contains 13 residues. V dropped 4 bases and J dropped 4 bases, with 9 bases sitting between them. In germline, CDR1 is SGHRS, CDR2 YFSETQ.

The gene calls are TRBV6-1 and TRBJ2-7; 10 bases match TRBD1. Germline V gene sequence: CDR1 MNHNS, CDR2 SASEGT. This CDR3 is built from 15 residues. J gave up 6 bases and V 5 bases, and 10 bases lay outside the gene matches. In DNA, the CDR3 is TGTGCCAGCAGTCGTTCCCCGGGACAGGGGCTCGAGCAGTACTTC. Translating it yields CASSRSPGQGLEQYF.

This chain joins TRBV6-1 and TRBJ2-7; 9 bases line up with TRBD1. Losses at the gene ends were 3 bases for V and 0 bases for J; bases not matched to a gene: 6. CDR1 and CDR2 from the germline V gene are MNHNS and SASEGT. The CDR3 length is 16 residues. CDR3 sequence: CASSDAETGGSYEQYF. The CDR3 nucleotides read TGTGCCAGCAGTGATGCGGAGACAGGGGGCTCCTACGAGCAGTACTTC.

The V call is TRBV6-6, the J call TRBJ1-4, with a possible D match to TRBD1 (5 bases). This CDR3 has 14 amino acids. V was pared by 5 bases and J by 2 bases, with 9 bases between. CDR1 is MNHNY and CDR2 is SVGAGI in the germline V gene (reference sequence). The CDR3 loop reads CASSPRQTNEKLFF. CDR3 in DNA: TGTGCCAGCAGTCCCCGACAGACTAATGAAAAACTGTTTTTT.

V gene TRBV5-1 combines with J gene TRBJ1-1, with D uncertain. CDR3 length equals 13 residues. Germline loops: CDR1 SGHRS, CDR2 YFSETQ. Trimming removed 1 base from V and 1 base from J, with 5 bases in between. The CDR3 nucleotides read TGCGCCAGCAGCTTGTGGTGGAACACTGAAGCTTTCTTT. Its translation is CASSLWWNTEAFF. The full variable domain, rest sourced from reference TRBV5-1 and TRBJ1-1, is KAGVTQTPRYLIKTRGQQVTLSCSPISGHRSVSWYQQTPGQGLQFLFEYFSETQRNKGNFPGRFSGRQFSNSRSEMNVSTLELGDSALYLCASSLWWNTEAFFGQGTRLTVV.

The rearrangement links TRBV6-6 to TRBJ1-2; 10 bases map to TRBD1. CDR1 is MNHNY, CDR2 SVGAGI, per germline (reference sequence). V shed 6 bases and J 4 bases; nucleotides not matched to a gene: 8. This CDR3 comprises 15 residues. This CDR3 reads CASRALTGGSYGYTF. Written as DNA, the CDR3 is TGTGCCAGCAGGGCCCTGACAGGGGGCTCCTATGGCTACACCTTC.

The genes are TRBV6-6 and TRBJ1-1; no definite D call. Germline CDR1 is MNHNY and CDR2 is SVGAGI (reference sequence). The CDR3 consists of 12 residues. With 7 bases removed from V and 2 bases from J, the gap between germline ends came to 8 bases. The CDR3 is CASKEGNTEAFF. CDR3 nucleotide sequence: TGTGCCAGCAAGGAAGGTAACACTGAAGCTTTCTTT.

CDR3 DNA: TGTGCCAGCAGCCCTCTGGGCTCTGGGGCCAACGTCCTGACTTTC. Translated: CASSPLGSGANVLTF. This rearrangement joins TRBV28 to TRBJ2-6; D is unclear. The CDR3 has 15 residues. Per the germline V gene, CDR1 is MDHEN and CDR2 is SYDVKM. V was trimmed by 6 bases and J by 0 bases, leaving 9 bases between them. Full variable domain (rest looked up from reference TRBV28 and TRBJ2-6): DVKVTQSSRYLVKRTGEKVFLECVQDMDHENMFWYRQDPGLGLRLIYFSYDVKMKEKGDIPEGYSVSREKKERFSLILESASTNQTSMYLCASSPLGSGANVLTFGAGSRLTVL.

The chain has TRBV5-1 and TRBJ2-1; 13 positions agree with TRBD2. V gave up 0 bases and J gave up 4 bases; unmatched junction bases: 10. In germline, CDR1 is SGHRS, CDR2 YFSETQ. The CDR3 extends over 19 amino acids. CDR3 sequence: CASSLGPGLAGTIYNEQFF. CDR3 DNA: TGCGCCAGCAGCTTGGGTCCGGGACTAGCGGGAACAATTTACAATGAGCAGTTCTTC.

This chain's CDR3 is CASRKTGNTEAFF. The CDR3 DNA follows: TGTGCCAGCAGGAAGACAGGGAACACTGAAGCTTTCTTT. This sequence joins TRBV6-1 and TRBJ1-1; possibly TRBD1 for D (6 bases). Trimming removed 6 bases from V and 1 base from J, with 9 bases in between. The CDR3 consists of 13 residues. CDR1 is MNHNS and CDR2 is SASEGT in the germline V gene.

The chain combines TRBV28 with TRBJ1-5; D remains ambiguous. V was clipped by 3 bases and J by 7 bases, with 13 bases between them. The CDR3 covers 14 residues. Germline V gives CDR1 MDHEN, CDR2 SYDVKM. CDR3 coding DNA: TGTGCCAGCAGTTTCAACCTACGGAGGCAGCCCCAGCATTTT. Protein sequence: CASSFNLRRQPQHF.

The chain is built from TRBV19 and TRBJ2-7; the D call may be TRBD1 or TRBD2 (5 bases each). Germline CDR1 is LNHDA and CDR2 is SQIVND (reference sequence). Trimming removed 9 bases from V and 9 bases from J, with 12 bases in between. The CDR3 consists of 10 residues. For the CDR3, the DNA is TGTGCCAGGGGGACCTTAGGGCAGTACTTC. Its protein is CARGTLGQYF.

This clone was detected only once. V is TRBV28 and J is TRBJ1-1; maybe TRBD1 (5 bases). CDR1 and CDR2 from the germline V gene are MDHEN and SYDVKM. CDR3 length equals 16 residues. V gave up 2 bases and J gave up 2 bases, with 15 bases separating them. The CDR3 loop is CASSLGGVPGNTEAFF. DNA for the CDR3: TGTGCCAGCAGTTTAGGGGGGGTGCCAGGTAACACTGAAGCTTTCTTT.

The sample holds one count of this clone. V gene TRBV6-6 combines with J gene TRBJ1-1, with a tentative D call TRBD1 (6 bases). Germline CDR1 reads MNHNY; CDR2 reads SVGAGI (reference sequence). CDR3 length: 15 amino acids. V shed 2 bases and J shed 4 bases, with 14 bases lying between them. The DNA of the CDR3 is TGTGCCAGCAGTTACCCTGGCGGGGGCGGCACTGAAGCTTTCTTT. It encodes CASSYPGGGGTEAFF.

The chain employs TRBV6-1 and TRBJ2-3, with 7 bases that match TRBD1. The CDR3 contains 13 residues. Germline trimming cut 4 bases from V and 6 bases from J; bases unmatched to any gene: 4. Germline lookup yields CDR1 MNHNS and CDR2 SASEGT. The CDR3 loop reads CASSGTGVDTQYF. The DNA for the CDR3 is TGTGCCAGCAGTGGGACAGGAGTTGATACGCAGTATTTT.

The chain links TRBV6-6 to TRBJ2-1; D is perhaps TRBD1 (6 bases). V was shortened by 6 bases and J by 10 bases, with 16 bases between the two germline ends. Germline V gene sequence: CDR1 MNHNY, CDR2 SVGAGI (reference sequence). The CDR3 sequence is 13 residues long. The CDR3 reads CASSITGSGEQFF. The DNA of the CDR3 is TGTGCCAGCAGCATAACAGGGTCCGGCGAGCAGTTCTTC.

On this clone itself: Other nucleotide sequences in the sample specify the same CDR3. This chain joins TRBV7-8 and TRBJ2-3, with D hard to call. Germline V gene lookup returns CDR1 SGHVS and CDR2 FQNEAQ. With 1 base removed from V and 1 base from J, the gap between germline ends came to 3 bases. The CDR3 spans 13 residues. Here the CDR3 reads CASSLGRTDTQYF. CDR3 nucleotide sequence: TGTGCCAGCAGCTTAGGTCGCACAGATACGCAGTATTTT.

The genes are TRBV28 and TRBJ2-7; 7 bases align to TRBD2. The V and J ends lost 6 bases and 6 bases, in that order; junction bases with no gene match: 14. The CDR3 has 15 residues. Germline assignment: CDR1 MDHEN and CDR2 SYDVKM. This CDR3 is CASSQAGLAVLEQYF. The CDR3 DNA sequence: TGTGCCAGCAGCCAGGCGGGCCTAGCGGTCCTCGAGCAGTACTTC.

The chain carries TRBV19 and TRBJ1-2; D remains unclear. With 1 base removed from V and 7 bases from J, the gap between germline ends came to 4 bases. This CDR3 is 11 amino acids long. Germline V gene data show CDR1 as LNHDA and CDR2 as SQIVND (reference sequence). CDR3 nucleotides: TGTGCCAGTAGTATAGGCACTGGCTACACCTTC. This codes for CASSIGTGYTF.

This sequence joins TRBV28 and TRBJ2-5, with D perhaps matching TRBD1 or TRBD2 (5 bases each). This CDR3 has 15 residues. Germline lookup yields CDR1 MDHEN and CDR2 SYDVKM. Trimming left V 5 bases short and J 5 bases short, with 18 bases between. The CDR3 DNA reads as TGTGCCAGCAGTAGGGGTCCGGGGAACAGGGAGACCCAGTACTTC. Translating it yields CASSRGPGNRETQYF.

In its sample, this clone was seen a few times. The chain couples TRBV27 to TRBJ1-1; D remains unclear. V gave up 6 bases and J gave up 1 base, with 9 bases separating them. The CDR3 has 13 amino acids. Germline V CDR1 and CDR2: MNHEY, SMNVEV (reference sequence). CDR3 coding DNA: TGTGCCAGCAGCCGAGGGAGGAACACTGAAGCTTTCTTT. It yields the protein CASSRGRNTEAFF.

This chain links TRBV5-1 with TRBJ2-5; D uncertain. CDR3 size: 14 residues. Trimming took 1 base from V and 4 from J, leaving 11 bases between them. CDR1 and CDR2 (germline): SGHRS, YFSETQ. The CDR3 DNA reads TGCGCCAGCAGCTTGTCGCCAGGTGGAGAGACCCAGTACTTC. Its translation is CASSLSPGGETQYF.

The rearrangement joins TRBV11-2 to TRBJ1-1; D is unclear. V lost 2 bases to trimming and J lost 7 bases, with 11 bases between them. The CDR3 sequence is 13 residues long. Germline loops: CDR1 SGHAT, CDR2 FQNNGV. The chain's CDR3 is CASSLNWGSEAFF. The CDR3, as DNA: TGTGCCAGCAGCTTAAATTGGGGTAGTGAAGCTTTCTTT.

The chain's CDR3 is CASSLGTGGAHGYTF. The CDR3, as DNA: TGTGCCAGCAGTTTAGGGACAGGGGGCGCTCATGGCTACACCTTC. The chain couples TRBV28 to TRBJ1-2; 12 bases map to TRBD1. Germline CDR1 is MDHEN and CDR2 is SYDVKM. The CDR3 has 15 residues. The V segment lost 2 bases and the J segment 6 bases; nucleotides outside the gene matches: 4.

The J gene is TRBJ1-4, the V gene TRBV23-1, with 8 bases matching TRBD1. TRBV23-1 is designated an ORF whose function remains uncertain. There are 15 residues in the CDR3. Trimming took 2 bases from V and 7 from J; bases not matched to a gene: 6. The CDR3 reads CASSQEDRGGEKLFF. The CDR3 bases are TGCGCCAGCAGTCAAGAAGACAGGGGCGGTGAAAAACTGTTTTTT.

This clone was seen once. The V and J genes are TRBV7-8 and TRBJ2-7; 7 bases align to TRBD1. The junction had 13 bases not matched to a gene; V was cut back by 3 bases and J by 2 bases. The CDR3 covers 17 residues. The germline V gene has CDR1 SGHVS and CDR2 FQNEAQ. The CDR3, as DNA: TGTGCCAGCAGCTTGCATGCTGGCTGGACAGGAACCTACGAGCAGTACTTC. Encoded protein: CASSLHAGWTGTYEQYF.

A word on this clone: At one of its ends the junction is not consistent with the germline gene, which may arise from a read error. CDR3 residues: CSSSFGRASTDTQYF. CDR3 coding DNA: TGTTCCAGCAGCTTCGGCAGAGCTAGCACAGATACGCAGTATTTT. The rearrangement links TRBV7-9 to TRBJ2-3; D remains unclear. This CDR3 is 15 amino acids long. Germline CDR1 SEHNR, CDR2 FQNEAQ (reference sequence).

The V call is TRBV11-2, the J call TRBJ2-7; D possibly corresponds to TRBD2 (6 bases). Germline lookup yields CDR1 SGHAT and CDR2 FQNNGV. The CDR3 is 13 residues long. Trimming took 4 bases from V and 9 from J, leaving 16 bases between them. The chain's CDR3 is CASSSAEGEVQYF. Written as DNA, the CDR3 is TGTGCCAGCAGCTCCGCCGAAGGGGAGGTGCAGTACTTC.

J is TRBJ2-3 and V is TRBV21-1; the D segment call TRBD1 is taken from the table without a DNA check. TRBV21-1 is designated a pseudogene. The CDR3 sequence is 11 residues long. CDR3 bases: TGTGCCAGCGGCTGCACAGATACGCAGTATTTT. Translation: CASGCTDTQYF.